Following are 3 T cell receptor beta chains from one sample sequenced in a study of blood T cells in healthy people across ages (dated by TCRdb to between 2015 and 2017). Library preparation was by 5' RACE. The sequencing machine was an Illumina HiSeq 2500. A second PCR of about 6 to 11 cycles was run with a J-beta primer mix and a sample-barcoded 5' primer. TCRdb's own reprocessing of the public reads used fastp at Q25 and MiXCR and kept productive beta chains. One record per CDR3 amino acid sequence lists the most common genes and DNA. The sample table contains approximately 800,000 distinct CDR3 sequences; only one count was recorded for roughly 53% of them. Roughly 37% of the sample lies in the top ten. Sequencing used blood. The receptors here all came from a man of 80 years or more in good health.

This sequence joins TRBV10-3 and TRBJ1-1; 8 bases align to TRBD1. This CDR3 has 14 amino acids. Germline CDR1 and CDR2: ENHRY and SYGVKD. With V trimmed by 6 bases and J by 4 bases, 7 bases remained unmatched. The CDR3 protein is CAIRDRDRSTEAFF. Here the CDR3 DNA reads TGTGCCATCAGGGACAGGGATCGGAGCACTGAAGCTTTCTTT.

This clonotype was found once. Here the CDR3 reads CASSQAGQGMGQPQHF. DNA of the CDR3: TGTGCCAGCAGCCAAGCCGGCCAGGGAATGGGTCAGCCCCAGCATTTT. The chain recombines TRBV3-1 with TRBJ1-5; D might be TRBD1 (5 bases). Per germline, CDR1 LGHDT and CDR2 YNNKEL (reference sequence). CDR3 length equals 16 residues. The V end lost 1 base, the J end lost 6 bases, and 16 bases lay between the germline ends.

For this clonotype: Relative to the germline gene, one junction end is altered; a read error may explain this. V and J are TRBV15 and TRBJ1-2; the D is unclear. Germline-derived CDR1 and CDR2 are LNHNV and YYDKDF (reference sequence). The length of the CDR3 is 15 residues. CDR3 DNA: TGTGCCGCCAGCAGAGCATCGGGCGGGAGGTATGGCTACACCTTC. Translated, it gives CAASRASGGRYGYTF.